This note documents a single T cell receptor beta chain sequence. Its matching antigen is unknown. This CDR3 is 14 amino acids long. V was cut by 1 base and J by 7 bases, with 9 bases left in between. Germline loops: CDR1 SGHNT, CDR2 YYREEE (reference sequence). The sample belongs to a study of STAT3 mutations in large granular lymphocyte leukemia. Roughly 39,000 productive templates were obtained per sample on average. Here immunoSEQ multiplex PCR was the method, and the copy in TCRdb shows in-frame clones only, minus some. The table records some 17,000 clones, approximately 84% of them present only once. Study results and limitations: In T-cell large granular lymphocyte leukemia, about half of patients showed multiple immunodominant subclonotypes. In several patients, dominant TCR clone burden exceeded STAT3 mutant burden, suggesting STAT3 mutation arose secondarily.

The gene calls are TRBV5-4 and TRBJ1-6; D not resolved. This TCR derives from a man aged 45 to 65 with T-cell large granular lymphocyte leukemia. Some clones in this sample may be carry-over from other donors' samples. The sequenced sample was peripheral blood mononuclear cells. The CDR3 DNA reads as TGTGCCAGCAGCTTGAGGCAGTTGAATTCACCCCTCCACTTT. Translated: CASSLRQLNSPLHF.